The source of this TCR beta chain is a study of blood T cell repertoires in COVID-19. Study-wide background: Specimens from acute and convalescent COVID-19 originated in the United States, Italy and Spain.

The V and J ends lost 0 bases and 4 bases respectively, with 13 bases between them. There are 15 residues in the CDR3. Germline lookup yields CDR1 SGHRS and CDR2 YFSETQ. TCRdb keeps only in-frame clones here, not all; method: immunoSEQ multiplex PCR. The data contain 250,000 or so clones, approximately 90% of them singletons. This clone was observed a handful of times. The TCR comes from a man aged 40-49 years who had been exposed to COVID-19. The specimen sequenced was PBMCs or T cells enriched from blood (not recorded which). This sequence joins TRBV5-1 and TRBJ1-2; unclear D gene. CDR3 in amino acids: CASSLEWLDSYGYTF. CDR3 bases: TGCGCCAGCAGCTTGGAGTGGTTGGACTCCTATGGCTACACCTTC.